Each of the 3 T cell receptor beta chains below was sequenced from the same sample in a study of T cells in Graves' hyperthyroidism and ophthalmopathy. Regions amplified from RNA transcripts were the TCR beta CDR3 regions. In the first-round RT-PCR of the TCR CDR3, the HTBI primer set was used. TCRdb ran MiXCR on the multiplex PCR reads and lists one entry per CDR3 protein. This sample yields about 380,000 distinct CDR3 sequences, of which approximately 17% are seen a single time; around 40% belongs to the top ten. Sequences were obtained from blood. All receptors derive from a man aged 18 to 29 with Graves' ophthalmopathy.

This clonotype was found many times. At one end, the junction sequence differs from germline, possibly due to a read error. The V call is TRBV7-9, the J call TRBJ2-3; 10 nucleotides line up with TRBD2. Germline V CDR1 and CDR2: SEHNR, FQNEAQ (reference sequence). The CDR3 runs to 15 residues. The CDR3 DNA sequence: TGTGCCAGCAGCCTAGCGGGGGCGAACACAGATACGCAGTATTTT. Its translation: CASSLAGANTDTQYF.

This clonotype has ten or more counts. The J gene is TRBJ1-5, the V gene TRBV7-2, with a weak D call TRBD1 (5 bases). The CDR3 is made up of 16 amino acids. Looked up from germline, CDR1 is SGHTA and CDR2 is FQGNSA. V lost 4 bases, J lost 0 bases, and 13 bases lay in between. The CDR3 here is CASSSYPDTSNQPQHF. CDR3 nucleotides: TGTGCCAGCAGCTCCTATCCGGACACTAGCAATCAGCCCCAGCATTTT.

The chain is built from TRBV11-2 and TRBJ2-1, with TRBD2 matching over 13 bases. The CDR3 loop spans 15 amino acids. The V gene's germline CDR1 is SGHAT and CDR2 FQNNGV. Germline trimming cut 0 bases from V and 11 bases from J; bases unmatched to any gene: 4. CDR3: CASSLELAGGVKQFF. DNA of the CDR3: TGTGCCAGCAGCTTAGAACTAGCGGGGGGGGTGAAGCAGTTCTTC.